This entry lists 8 T cell receptor beta chains sequenced from one sample in a study of OX40 agonist ivuxolimab in advanced cancers. Assay used: immunoSEQ multiplex PCR; TCRdb lists only in-frame clones, some missing. The data hold roughly 59,000 clones, with roughly 86% observed a single time. Here the sequenced sample was CD4+ or CD8+ T cells sorted from blood, taken in a trial of the OX40 agonist ivuxolimab. The receptors here all came from an adult with an advanced solid tumor such as melanoma, head and neck, liver or kidney cancer.

This chain links TRBV2 with TRBJ2-6; 9 nucleotides agree with TRBD2. CDR1 is SNHLY and CDR2 is FYNNEI in the germline V gene. This CDR3 contains 16 residues. V was clipped by 8 bases and J by 4 bases; unmatched bases: 9. The CDR3 DNA sequence: TGTGCCAGCGGAAGACTAGCGGACCGAGGGGCCAACGTCCTGACTTTC. Protein sequence: CASGRLADRGANVLTF.

In its sample, this clone was seen a few times. The chain recombines TRBV25-1 with TRBJ2-5; perhaps D is TRBD1 or TRBD2 (7 bases each). Trimming shortened V by 6 bases and J by 4 bases, and 12 bases separated the two germline ends. CDR3 length equals 13 residues. CDR1 and CDR2 (germline): MGHDK, SYGVNS. The CDR3 spells CASRTGEGETQYF. CDR3 DNA: TGTGCCAGCAGAACAGGGGAGGGAGAGACCCAGTACTTC.

This chain uses TRBV18 with TRBJ2-1, with D possibly being TRBD1 (5 bases). Germline loops: CDR1 KGHSH, CDR2 LQKENI. CDR3 size: 16 residues. Trimming shortened V by 0 bases and J by 4 bases, and 13 bases separated the two germline ends. The CDR3 coding sequence is TGTGCCAGCTCACCACCTAGCTTGACAGCTTACAATGAGCAGTTCTTC. This translates into CASSPPSLTAYNEQFF.

This chain connects TRBV5-1 to TRBJ2-1; 12 bases match TRBD2. Germline CDR1 is SGHRS and CDR2 is YFSETQ. CDR3 length: 16 amino acids. After removal of 4 bases from V and 6 bases from J, the junction contained 8 bases not matched to a gene. As DNA, the CDR3 is TGCGCCAGCAGCCCGGGCGGGACTAGCGGGCCCAATGAGCAGTTCTTC. Encoded protein: CASSPGGTSGPNEQFF.

The J gene is TRBJ1-5, the V gene TRBV27, with D unresolved. The CDR3 has 15 amino acids. CDR1 is MNHEY, CDR2 SMNVEV, per germline (reference sequence). The germline V and J ends were trimmed by 3 bases and 2 bases, with 11 bases remaining between them. This chain's CDR3 is CASSFVRLGNQPQHF. CDR3 nucleotides: TGTGCCAGCAGTTTTGTCAGGCTTGGCAATCAGCCCCAGCATTTT.

This clone was counted between two and nine times. The chain couples TRBV6-5 to TRBJ1-2; D perhaps matches TRBD1 (5 bases). Deletions cut 7 bases from V and 2 bases from J, with 14 bases between. Germline assignment: CDR1 MNHEY and CDR2 SVGAGI. This CDR3 has 14 amino acids. The CDR3 DNA is TGTGCCAGCACCTTCGCAGGGAGCAACTATGGCTACACCTTC. Amino acid sequence: CASTFAGSNYGYTF.

The rearrangement uses TRBV28 and TRBJ2-1; 8 bases are a match to TRBD2. With 5 bases clipped from V and 5 bases from J, the junction kept 11 bases outside the gene matches. This CDR3 spans 16 amino acids. CDR1 is MDHEN and CDR2 is SYDVKM in the germline V gene. CDR3 region: CASSRAGAPRNNEQFF. For the CDR3, the DNA is TGTGCCAGCAGTCGAGCGGGAGCTCCCAGAAACAATGAGCAGTTCTTC.

V and J are TRBV5-6 and TRBJ2-1; D is undetermined. Trimming took off 1 base at V and 6 bases at J, with 8 bases between the two ends. CDR1 SGHDT and CDR2 YYEEEE come from the germline V gene. CDR3 length: 13 residues. CDR3 coding DNA: TGTGCCAGCAGCTTGCTGCTGTCCAATGAGCAGTTCTTC. Its protein is CASSLLLSNEQFF.